This T cell receptor (beta chain) was sequenced for a study of technical replicates of blood from a handful of donors. This table comes from immunoSEQ multiplex PCR, and its TCRdb copy is limited to in-frame clones, with some not included. The sample lists tens of thousands of clones; just over 90% were seen once. V lost 0 bases to trimming and J lost 10 bases; unmatched junction nucleotides: 10. Germline CDR1 SGHAT, CDR2 FQNNGV. The CDR3 contains 17 residues. The TCR was taken from a human donor in good health. The V gene is TRBV11-2, the J gene TRBJ1-6; 9 nucleotides line up with TRBD1. Sequencing was carried out using T cells isolated from PBMCs. CDR3 nucleotide sequence: TGTGCCAGCAGCTTAGATCGACGGGGACAGGGAGAATCACCCCTCCACTTT. This encodes CASSLDRRGQGESPLHF. Variable domain in full (rest from reference TRBV11-2 and TRBJ1-6): EAGVAQSPRYKIIEKRQSVAFWCNPISGHATLYWYQQILGQGPKLLIQFQNNGVVDDSQLPKDRFSAERLKGVDSTLKIQPAKLEDSAVYLCASSLDRRGQGESPLHFGNGTRLTVT.